The rows below give T cell receptor beta chains drawn from one sample of a study of regulatory T cells in long-lasting Graves disease. TCRdb independently ran MiXCR on the multiplex PCR reads; one entry per CDR3 protein. The data contain some 330,000 distinct CDR3 sequences, about an eighth of them singletons. This sample was also put to use in a study of T cells in Graves' hyperthyroidism and ophthalmopathy.

The input for sequencing was peripheral blood mononuclear cells (PBMCs), taken at new diagnosis, from a patient treated with antithyroid drugs. Receptors originate from a woman aged 18-29 years with Graves disease. CDR3s include the opening cysteine and the closing phenylalanine or tryptophan. A D gene is named only where the DNA matches it firmly. Only part of the rows carry a size: once, few, many, or a class if the clone is expanded.

d_gene	abundance	j_gene	v_gene	CDR3aa	CDR3nt
TRBD2	-	TRBJ2-2	TRBV29-1	CSDPGGRTGELFF	TGCAGCGACCCTGGCGGGAGAACCGGGGAGCTGTTTTTT
-	many	TRBJ2-3	TRBV4-3	CASSPRGRDTQYF	TGCGCCAGCAGCCCCCGTGGTAGAGATACGCAGTATTTT
TRBD1	many	TRBJ2-5	TRBV7-3	CASSRQGHERETQYF	TGTGCCAGCAGCCGACAGGGCCACGAGAGGGAGACCCAGTACTTC
TRBD1	many	TRBJ1-1	TRBV13	CASSTRGTGPNTEAFF	TGTGCCAGCAGCACCCGAGGGACAGGACCTAACACTGAAGCTTTCTTT
-	many	TRBJ2-5	TRBV3-2	CASSQEMGLAGVGETQYF	TGTGCCAGCAGCCAAGAGATGGGACTAGCGGGGGTTGGCGAGACCCAGTACTTC
-	many	TRBJ2-7	TRBV2	CASSEAGTYEQYF	TGTGCCAGCAGTGAAGCGGGTACCTACGAGCAGTACTTC
-	-	TRBJ2-5	TRBV20-1	CSARDLGFEETQYF	TGCAGTGCTAGAGATTTAGGCTTCGAAGAGACCCAGTACTTC
-	many	TRBJ1-5	TRBV7-8	CASSSSGLRPQHF	TGTGCCAGCAGCTCCTCCGGGCTACGGCCCCAGCATTTT
TRBD2	many	TRBJ2-1	TRBV3-1	CASSQDTSVYNEQFF	TGTGCCAGCAGCCAAGACACTAGCGTCTACAATGAGCAGTTCTTC
-	many	TRBJ2-7	TRBV7-2	CASSLAGPSEQYF	TGTGCCAGCAGCTTAGCGGGACCCTCCGAGCAGTACTTC
-	many	TRBJ1-2	TRBV27	CASRRPGVNYGYTF	TGTGCCAGCAGGCGTCCCGGGGTTAACTATGGCTACACCTTC
-	-	TRBJ2-1	TRBV6-2/TRBV6-3	CASSSGLPMVGEQFF	TGTGCCAGCAGTTCGGGACTCCCAATGGTGGGAGAGCAGTTCTTC
-	few	TRBJ2-3	TRBV6-2/TRBV6-3	CATRDRAGKEHTQYF	TGTGCCACCAGAGACCGGGCGGGGAAAGAACATACGCAGTATTTT
TRBD1	many	TRBJ2-1	TRBV5-8	CASSRGQGALDEQFF	TGTGCCAGCAGCCGAGGACAGGGGGCGCTCGATGAGCAGTTCTTC
-	many	TRBJ2-2	TRBV5-1	CASSRRRANTGELFF	TGCGCCAGCAGTCGTCGGCGGGCGAACACCGGGGAGCTGTTTTTT
-	many	TRBJ1-1	TRBV7-9	CASSLAQGLMEAFF	TGTGCCAGCAGCTTAGCGCAGGGGTTGATGGAAGCTTTCTTT
TRBD2	many	TRBJ2-1	TRBV27	CASGWAPGLAGVGGNEQFF	TGTGCCAGCGGTTGGGCTCCGGGACTAGCGGGAGTAGGAGGAAATGAGCAGTTCTTC
TRBD2	few	TRBJ2-7	TRBV20-1	CSANRAGNSYEQYF	TGCAGTGCCAATAGAGCGGGAAACTCCTACGAGCAGTACTTC
TRBD1	-	TRBJ1-2	TRBV20-1	CSARPRTGGFTPYGYTF	TGCAGTGCTAGACCCCGGACAGGGGGCTTCACTCCCTATGGCTACACCTTC
TRBD2	many	TRBJ2-3	TRBV5-1	CASSSGLAGGTQYF	TGCGCCAGCAGCTCTGGACTAGCGGGAGGAACGCAGTATTTT
TRBD1	-	TRBJ1-2	TRBV2	CASSYSNRDSQLEGYTF	TGTGCCAGCAGTTACTCGAACCGGGACAGCCAACTCGAGGGCTACACCTTC
TRBD2	many	TRBJ2-1	TRBV19	CASSIWGLTNEQFF	TGTGCCAGTAGTATCTGGGGACTAACTAATGAGCAGTTCTTC
-	many	TRBJ2-6	TRBV19	CASSYGANVLTF	TGTGCCAGTAGCTATGGGGCCAACGTCCTGACTTTC
-	few	TRBJ2-2	TRBV24-1	CATSDTGWTGELFF	TGTGCCACCAGTGATACAGGCTGGACCGGGGAGCTGTTTTTT
-	many	TRBJ2-7	TRBV28	CASETGGGRAYEQYF	TGTGCCAGCGAGACAGGGGGCGGGAGGGCCTACGAGCAGTACTTC
-	many	TRBJ2-7	TRBV20-1	CSAPGQPARYEQYF	TGCAGTGCCCCGGGACAACCGGCACGGTACGAGCAGTACTTC